This TCR beta chain was observed in a study of shared clonotypes between healthy human individuals. As concerns this clone: Its antigen is as yet unknown.

The protocol was immunoSEQ multiplex PCR, while the TCRdb copy is restricted to in-frame clones and leaves out a portion. Here the sample spans about 2.1 million clones, just over 90% being singletons. Germline CDR1 SGHTA, CDR2 FQGNSA. The CDR3 length is 15 residues. V was trimmed by 1 base and J by 6 bases, leaving 14 bases between them. Naive CD8 cells lacked CD45RO and underwent positive selection for CCR7, leaving out terminally differentiated effector memory CD45RA+ cells. Overall study results and limits: Estimated richness was generally greater in naive than memory subsets. There were few donors, and this limited the genetic and exposure-history diversity represented. The naive CD4 repertoires of a handful of donors were compared, and around 4.7% of clonotypes were shared.

The receptor comes from a man aged 18 to 29 in good health. Some clones in this sample may be carry-over from other donors' samples. V is TRBV7-2 and J is TRBJ2-3; D ambiguous. The sample taken for sequencing was naive CD8+ T cells from PBMCs. Written as DNA, the CDR3 is TGTGCCAGCAGCTTAGAGGGATATTCATCGGATACGCAGTATTTT. Residues: CASSLEGYSSDTQYF.